This T cell receptor beta chain comes out of a study of blood T cell repertoires in COVID-19. Overall study context: The origin of the acute and convalescent COVID-19 samples was the United States, Italy and Spain. T cells, B-cell-depleted T cells, or PBMCs supplied cDNA or gDNA.

CDR3 length: 15 residues. Trimming took off 3 bases at V and 4 bases at J, with 12 bases between the two ends. The V gene's germline CDR1 is MDHEN and CDR2 SYDVKM. As handled by the study authors: Estimation of nucleated cell counts relied on the amplification of reference gene primers. Measured with immunoSEQ multiplex PCR; TCRdb has only the in-frame clones, and not every one. V and J calls and clone size are copied from that table; D and trimming were computed from the DNA. The sample carries fewer than 120,000 clones, over 60% recorded once. Sequenced: peripheral blood. The chain uses TRBV28 and TRBJ1-4, with TRBD1 as a possible D gene (6 bases). This clonotype originated in a woman older than 75 with active or convalescent COVID-19. The CDR3: CASSLGRGSNEKLFF. The CDR3 nucleotides read TGTGCCAGCAGTTTGGGCAGGGGAAGTAATGAAAAACTGTTTTTT.